The clone carrying this T cell receptor beta chain has at least ten counts. The assay was immunoSEQ multiplex PCR, and TCRdb's table has in-frame clones only and misses some. The table lists roughly 180,000 clones, about 85% of them singletons. These data come from a study of blood T cell repertoires in COVID-19. Study-wide context: Sites across the United States, Italy and Spain contributed samples from acute and convalescent COVID-19.

Recovered status in Cohort 3 required two negative PCRs, clearance, or symptom resolution. The source is a woman aged 30 to 39 who had recovered from COVID-19. The sequenced material came from PBMCs or T cells enriched from blood (not recorded which).

CDR3: CASSLEGLRTGATEAFF. CDR3 bases: TGTGCCAGCAGCTTGGAGGGTCTTAGGACAGGGGCCACTGAAGCTTTCTTT. The chain links TRBV5-5 to TRBJ1-1, with TRBD1 matching over 9 bases. The CDR3 extends over 17 amino acids. CDR1 SGHKS and CDR2 YYEKEE come from the germline V gene (reference sequence). J lost 4 bases, V lost 0 bases, and 10 bases had no gene match.